This TCR beta chain originates from a study of T cell responses to AZD1222 COVID-19 vaccine. Study results and limitations: Vaccine-associated CD4 TCRs ranged over spike, dominating at 160-218 and 743-854.

As regards this clone: Its cognate antigen is unknown.

The data were produced by immunoSEQ multiplex PCR, yet TCRdb's version contains in-frame clones alone and is incomplete. The data hold around 120,000 clones, with 90% to 95% observed a single time. V lost 0 bases and J lost 6, with 21 bases in between. The CDR3 sequence is 17 residues long. Germline CDR1 is SGHRS and CDR2 is YFSETQ. The receptor was derived from an adult who received the AZD1222 COVID-19 vaccine. V gene TRBV5-1 combines with J gene TRBJ2-5; TRBD2 is a possible D gene (7 bases). Material: peripheral blood, obtained 28 days after the second AZD1222 dose. The CDR3 sequence: CASSLAWGGGGYQTQYF. CDR3 nucleotides: TGCGCCAGCAGCTTGGCGTGGGGGGGCGGCGGATACCAGACCCAGTACTTC. The whole variable domain, filled in from reference TRBV5-1 and TRBJ2-5, reads KAGVTQTPRYLIKTRGQQVTLSCSPISGHRSVSWYQQTPGQGLQFLFEYFSETQRNKGNFPGRFSGRQFSNSRSEMNVSTLELGDSALYLCASSLAWGGGGYQTQYFGPGTRLLVL.